The 9 T cell receptor beta chains presented below share a single source sample, sequenced in a study of T cells in Graves' hyperthyroidism and ophthalmopathy. There were TCR beta CDR3 regions amplified from RNA transcripts. Researchers ran a first-round RT-PCR on the TCR CDR3 using the HTBI primer set. In TCRdb, the multiplex PCR reads were re-called with MiXCR into one record per CDR3 protein. The table lists about 600,000 distinct CDR3 sequences, 11% to 15% of them singletons, with about 6.6% in the top ten. Input material: blood. These receptors were obtained from a woman aged 18-35 years with Graves' ophthalmopathy.

The gene calls are TRBV2 and TRBJ2-2; 13 bases map to TRBD2. The germline V gene has CDR1 SNHLY and CDR2 FYNNEI. The junction had 15 bases not matched to a gene; V was cut back by 7 bases and J by 7 bases. CDR3 length: 18 amino acids. CDR3 residues: CASTNSGTSGMGDGELFF. CDR3 sequence (DNA): TGTGCCAGCACCAACTCCGGGACTAGCGGGATGGGTGACGGGGAGCTGTTTTTT. The entire variable domain, with the rest obtained from reference TRBV2 and TRBJ2-2, is as follows: EPEVTQTPSHQVTQMGQEVILRCVPISNHLYFYWYRQILGQKVEFLVSFYNNEISEKSEIFDDQFSVERPDGSNFTLKIRSTKLEDSAMYFCASTNSGTSGMGDGELFFGEGSRLTVL.

This chain links TRBV12-3 or TRBV12-4 with TRBJ2-5, with D perhaps TRBD2 (6 bases). This CDR3 comprises 15 residues. V dropped 7 bases and J dropped 4 bases, with 19 bases sitting between them. The CDR3 is CASKNLANGGETQYF. DNA for the CDR3: TGTGCCAGCAAGAATCTGGCTAACGGGGGAGAGACCCAGTACTTC.

With regard to this clonotype: A much larger clone lies a single base off, so this may be a read error. The chain carries TRBV15 and TRBJ2-1, with D uncertain. The end of the DNA aligns better with TRBJ2-7, so the J call may be wrong. In germline, CDR1 is LNHNV, CDR2 YYDKDF (reference sequence). The CDR3 sequence is 17 residues long. The CDR3 DNA follows: TGTGCCACCAGCAGAGATTCGCGGCGCGGAGTGTTCAATGAGCAGTACTTC. Amino acids: CATSRDSRRGVFNEQYF.

This clonotype has at least ten counts. The rearrangement uses TRBV12-3 or TRBV12-4 and TRBJ2-7, with 9 nucleotides matching TRBD1. Losses at the gene ends were 6 bases for V and 2 bases for J; bases not matched to a gene: 14. The CDR3 sequence is 17 residues long. The CDR3 protein is CASSPAGQGGGAYEQYF. DNA for the CDR3: TGTGCCAGCAGCCCAGCGGGACAGGGCGGTGGGGCCTACGAGCAGTACTTC.

This clonotype was observed many times. V usage is TRBV30 and J usage is TRBJ2-3, with TRBD2 as a possible D gene (7 bases). Trimming took off 8 bases at V and 3 bases at J, with 18 bases between the two ends. Germline lookup yields CDR1 GTSNPN and CDR2 SVGIG (reference sequence). This CDR3 has 14 amino acids. The CDR3 region is CAGEGGTGTDTQYF. The CDR3 DNA reads as TGTGCCGGGGAGGGGGGGACGGGAACAGATACGCAGTATTTT.

The gene calls are TRBV12-3 or TRBV12-4 and TRBJ1-2, with 8 bases that match TRBD1. V gave up 6 bases and J gave up 4 bases; unmatched junction bases: 10. The CDR3 runs to 15 residues. The CDR3 nucleotides read TGTGCCAGCAGGCCATCAGGGGGCGCAAGCTATGGCTACACCTTC. This codes for CASRPSGGASYGYTF.

This clonotype was observed many times. V is TRBV28 and J is TRBJ2-1, with TRBD2 matching over 11 bases. In germline, CDR1 is MDHEN, CDR2 SYDVKM. After removal of 5 bases from V and 3 bases from J, the junction contained 12 bases not matched to a gene. The CDR3 length is 18 residues. CDR3 region: CASSVNLGLAGLYNEQFF. CDR3 in DNA: TGTGCCAGCAGTGTAAACCTAGGACTAGCGGGCCTCTACAATGAGCAGTTCTTC.

The table lists this clonotype with many counts. The gene calls are TRBV28 and TRBJ2-7, with 10 bases that match TRBD2. The V and J ends lost 6 bases and 8 bases, in that order; junction bases with no gene match: 13. The CDR3 has 15 amino acids. Germline V gives CDR1 MDHEN, CDR2 SYDVKM. The CDR3 is CASRPQTGTSAKQYF. CDR3 nucleotide sequence: TGTGCCAGCAGACCTCAGACAGGGACTAGCGCTAAGCAGTACTTC. Full variable domain (rest looked up from reference TRBV28 and TRBJ2-7): DVKVTQSSRYLVKRTGEKVFLECVQDMDHENMFWYRQDPGLGLRLIYFSYDVKMKEKGDIPEGYSVSREKKERFSLILESASTNQTSMYLCASRPQTGTSAKQYFGPGTRLTVT.

This chain uses TRBV19 with TRBJ2-5; 11 positions agree with TRBD2. The CDR3 length is 15 residues. Trimming took 3 bases from V and 1 from J; bases not matched to a gene: 1. CDR1 LNHDA and CDR2 SQIVND come from the germline V gene (reference sequence). The CDR3 DNA reads TGTGCCAGTAGTATTACTAGCGGGGGCCAAGAGACCCAGTACTTC. This gives the protein CASSITSGGQETQYF.